Below are 30 T cell receptor beta chains sequenced from a single sample in a study of T cells in tuberculosis. The protocol was immunoSEQ multiplex PCR, while the TCRdb copy is restricted to in-frame clones and leaves out a portion. The sample lists about 43,000 clones, approximately 94% occurring once. The source material was PBMCs. All receptors derive from a donor aged 5-35 years with latent tuberculosis or without tuberculosis infection. Some clones in this sample may be carry-over from other donors' samples.

The chain joins TRBV28 to TRBJ1-5; 8 positions agree with TRBD1. Trimming removed 10 bases from V and 1 base from J; junction bases left unmatched: 3. Germline V lookup: CDR1 MDHEN, CDR2 SYDVKM. CDR3 length: 13 amino acids. CDR3 in amino acids: CAIQGASNQPQHF. CDR3 nucleotide sequence: TGTGCCATCCAGGGGGCAAGCAATCAGCCCCAGCATTTT. The variable domain in full, with the rest retrieved from reference TRBV28 and TRBJ1-5, is DVKVTQSSRYLVKRTGEKVFLECVQDMDHENMFWYRQDPGLGLRLIYFSYDVKMKEKGDIPEGYSVSREKKERFSLILESASTNQTSMYLCAIQGASNQPQHFGDGTRLSIL.

This chain uses TRBV5-5 with TRBJ2-3; perhaps TRBD2 as D (5 bases). V lost 0 bases and J 7 bases, leaving 15 bases between the germline ends. Germline V gene lookup returns CDR1 SGHKS and CDR2 YYEKEE (reference sequence). CDR3 length equals 15 residues. CDR3 sequence (DNA): TGTGCCAGCAGCTTGGCCACTGGGGAGAGAAATACGCAGTATTTT. This sequence encodes CASSLATGERNTQYF.

This clone showed up just once. The chain links TRBV11-3 to TRBJ2-3; 7 bases line up with TRBD1. The length of the CDR3 is 15 residues. The germline gives CDR1 SGHNT, CDR2 YENEEA. Trimming removed 4 bases from V and 4 bases from J; junction bases left unmatched: 8. This CDR3 reads CASSSRQGGADTQYF. The CDR3, as DNA: TGTGCCAGCAGCTCCCGACAGGGTGGGGCAGATACGCAGTATTTT.

The CDR3 DNA is TGTGCCAGCTCCCCCCAGGCGGGCACCGGGGAGCTGTTTTTT. As protein: CASSPQAGTGELFF. V gene TRBV18 combines with J gene TRBJ2-2; TRBD2 might be the D (5 bases). This CDR3 spans 14 amino acids. V shed 6 bases and J shed 4 bases, with 12 bases lying between them. Germline assignment: CDR1 KGHSH and CDR2 LQKENI.

The chain uses TRBV10-3 and TRBJ2-1; a weak D match, TRBD1 (5 bases). Trimming removed 7 bases at V and 0 bases at J, with 13 bases between. This CDR3 has 15 amino acids. Germline lookup yields CDR1 ENHRY and CDR2 SYGVKD. This CDR3 is CAITGNTLSYNEQFF. The CDR3 coding sequence is TGTGCCATCACAGGGAACACTCTCTCCTACAATGAGCAGTTCTTC.

The chain's CDR3 is CASSQLRDIAYEQYF. In DNA form, the CDR3 reads TGTGCCAGCAGCCAGCTCCGGGACATAGCCTACGAGCAGTACTTC. The chain combines TRBV7-2 with TRBJ2-7; D is perhaps TRBD1 (6 bases). CDR1 is SGHTA and CDR2 is FQGNSA in the germline V gene. V gave up 5 bases and J gave up 2 bases, with 16 bases separating them. This CDR3 is 15 amino acids long.

The V and J genes are TRBV19 and TRBJ1-2; D unresolved. Trimming took off 3 bases at V and 3 bases at J, with 8 bases between the two ends. Germline V gene sequence: CDR1 LNHDA, CDR2 SQIVND (reference sequence). The CDR3 is 13 residues long. CDR3 loop: CASSMLQYYGYTF. CDR3 bases: TGTGCCAGTAGTATGTTACAGTACTATGGCTACACCTTC.

The genes are TRBV2 and TRBJ2-3; 8 nucleotides agree with TRBD2. V lost 2 bases, J lost 2 bases, and 9 bases stayed unmatched. Germline V gene data show CDR1 as SNHLY and CDR2 as FYNNEI. This CDR3 region has 17 residues. CDR3 in DNA: TGTGCCAGCAGTGAAATCCTAGCGGGTATCAACACAGATACGCAGTATTTT. Translation gives CASSEILAGINTDTQYF.

The gene calls are TRBV10-3 and TRBJ1-1; TRBD1 might be the D (5 bases). Germline V lookup: CDR1 ENHRY, CDR2 SYGVKD. V lost 7 bases and J 4 bases, leaving 13 bases between the germline ends. The CDR3 is made up of 13 amino acids. The CDR3 DNA reads as TGTGCCATCACTTTGGACAAGATCACTGAAGCTTTCTTT. Translating gives CAITLDKITEAFF.

V gene TRBV14 combines with J gene TRBJ2-1, with 9 bases aligning to TRBD1. CDR3 size: 16 residues. After removal of 0 bases from V and 8 bases from J, the junction contained 8 bases not matched to a gene. Germline V gives CDR1 SGHDN, CDR2 FVKESK. CDR3 sequence (DNA): TGTGCCAGCAGCCAAGAGTACAGGGGGCTTTTCGATGAGCAGTTCTTC. Its translation is CASSQEYRGLFDEQFF.

This chain uses TRBV27 with TRBJ2-7; 10 positions match TRBD1. CDR1 is MNHEY, CDR2 SMNVEV, per germline (reference sequence). The ends lost 6 bases at V and 5 bases at J; junction bases unmatched: 7. The CDR3 is made up of 14 amino acids. CDR3 nucleotide sequence: TGTGCCAGCAGAAGGACAGGGGGAGTGAACGAGCAGTACTTC. It codes for CASRRTGGVNEQYF.

V gene TRBV7-8 combines with J gene TRBJ2-5, with a possible D match to TRBD2 (6 bases). Per germline, CDR1 SGHVS and CDR2 FQNEAQ. This CDR3 is built from 15 residues. V was shortened by 2 bases and J by 2 bases, with 12 bases between the two germline ends. The chain's CDR3 is CASSLRRGKQETQYF. The DNA of the CDR3 is TGTGCCAGCAGCTTAAGGAGGGGAAAGCAAGAGACCCAGTACTTC.

This sequence joins TRBV7-3 and TRBJ2-1, with D tentatively TRBD2 (6 bases). Per the germline V gene, CDR1 is SGHTA and CDR2 is FQGTGA. This CDR3 has 13 residues. The germline V and J ends were trimmed by 4 bases and 5 bases, with 9 bases remaining between them. CDR3 sequence: CASSSGLNNEQFF. The CDR3 region has the DNA TGTGCCAGCAGCTCGGGACTTAACAATGAGCAGTTCTTC.

This clone was seen only once. The CDR3 loop is CASSLEDRLAVYEQYF. The CDR3 region has the DNA TGTGCCAGCAGCTTGGAGGACAGGCTCGCAGTCTACGAGCAGTACTTC. The V call is TRBV5-6, the J call TRBJ2-7; 7 bases map to TRBD1. CDR1 is SGHDT, CDR2 YYEEEE, per germline. The CDR3 length is 16 residues. The V and J ends lost 0 bases and 3 bases, in that order; junction bases with no gene match: 9. The full variable domain, with the rest looked up from reference TRBV5-6 and TRBJ2-7, is DAGVTQSPTHLIKTRGQQVTLRCSPKSGHDTVSWYQQALGQGPQFIFQYYEEEERQRGNFPDRFSGHQFPNYSSELNVNALLLGDSALYLCASSLEDRLAVYEQYFGPGTRLTVT.

This clone was observed once. V is TRBV13 and J is TRBJ2-7; a weak D match, TRBD2 (6 bases). This CDR3 has 16 amino acids. V was pared by 0 bases and J by 5 bases, with 17 bases between. The V gene's germline CDR1 is PRHDT and CDR2 FYEKMQ (reference sequence). CDR3 sequence (DNA): TGTGCCAGCAGCTTAGGACCGGGGGTAGGGTCTGACGAGCAGTACTTC. It encodes CASSLGPGVGSDEQYF. The full variable domain, in which reference TRBV13 and TRBJ2-7 provide the parts outside the CDR3, is AAGVIQSPRHLIKEKRETATLKCYPIPRHDTVYWYQQGPGQDPQFLISFYEKMQSDKGSIPDRFSAQQFSDYHSELNMSSLELGDSALYFCASSLGPGVGSDEQYFGPGTRLTVT.

The rearrangement joins TRBV4-1 to TRBJ2-1; TRBD2 matches 14 bases. V lost 6 bases to trimming and J lost 8 bases; unmatched junction nucleotides: 6. CDR1 and CDR2 from the germline V gene are MGHRA and YSYEKL. The CDR3 runs 15 residues. For the CDR3, the DNA is TGCGCCAGCAGGAGGACTAGCGGGGGGCAGGATGAGCAGTTCTTC. This gives the protein CASRRTSGGQDEQFF.

V is TRBV5-1 and J is TRBJ1-1, with D possibly being TRBD1 (6 bases). CDR3 length equals 15 residues. The V end lost 0 bases, the J end lost 0 bases, and 9 bases lay between the germline ends. CDR1 and CDR2 (germline): SGHRS, YFSETQ. DNA for the CDR3: TGCGCCAGCAGCTTGGGTACAGGGCTGAACACTGAAGCTTTCTTT. Translation: CASSLGTGLNTEAFF.

The chain carries TRBV2 and TRBJ2-7, with D possibly matching TRBD2 (6 bases). V lost 6 bases and J lost 5, with 11 bases in between. Looked up from germline, CDR1 is SNHLY and CDR2 is FYNNEI. This CDR3 region has 12 residues. The CDR3, as DNA: TGTGCCAGCAGGGCGGGAACGGACGAGCAGTACTTC. Translating it yields CASRAGTDEQYF.

The chain couples TRBV7-2 to TRBJ2-1; TRBD2 matches 7 bases. This CDR3 has 18 amino acids. The germline CDR1 and CDR2 sequences are SGHTA and FQGNSA. The trim removed 2 bases at V and 0 bases at J, leaving 10 bases unmatched. CDR3 coding DNA: TGTGCCAGCAGCTTATATTTCCTAGCGGAATACTCCTACAATGAGCAGTTCTTC. It codes for CASSLYFLAEYSYNEQFF.

The rearrangement links TRBV10-1 to TRBJ2-7; TRBD2 might be the D (7 bases). The CDR3 has 14 residues. Germline values: CDR1 WNHNN, CDR2 SYGVQD (reference sequence). The V and J ends lost 6 bases and 4 bases respectively, with 16 bases between them. CDR3 in DNA: TGCGCCAGCAGCCTGGGGGGGGCCCGGTACGAGCAGTACTTC. Its protein product is CASSLGGARYEQYF.

The rearrangement uses TRBV9 and TRBJ2-7; TRBD1 matches 9 bases. V dropped 4 bases and J dropped 4; count of bases not matched to a gene: 9. The germline gives CDR1 SGDLS, CDR2 YYNGEE. The length of the CDR3 is 15 residues. CDR3 in amino acids: CASSPEGTGFYEQYF. CDR3 sequence (DNA): TGTGCCAGCAGCCCCGAAGGGACAGGGTTTTACGAGCAGTACTTC.

This clone appeared once. The V gene is TRBV5-6, the J gene TRBJ2-3, with a weak D call TRBD2 (5 bases). The CDR3 is made up of 15 amino acids. The V gene lost 1 base and the J gene lost 1 base, with 10 bases spanning the gap. Germline V lookup: CDR1 SGHDT, CDR2 YYEEEE. The CDR3 region is CASSLSGRGTDTQYF. The CDR3 nucleotides read TGTGCCAGCAGCTTGAGTGGGCGGGGCACAGATACGCAGTATTTT.

This rearrangement joins TRBV18 to TRBJ2-3; 13 nucleotides agree with TRBD2. The CDR3 is 19 residues long. Losses at the gene ends were 1 base for V and 11 bases for J; bases not matched to a gene: 18. The germline V gene encodes CDR1 KGHSH and CDR2 LQKENI. CDR3 coding DNA: TGTGCCAGCTCACCACGGACAGGGGATCCGGGACTAGCGGGGACGGTGCAGTATTTT. Translating it yields CASSPRTGDPGLAGTVQYF.

V and J are TRBV10-3 and TRBJ1-1; weak D call: TRBD1 (6 bases). This CDR3 region has 15 residues. Trimming pared 3 bases from V and 1 base from J, leaving 12 bases between. Looked up from germline, CDR1 is ENHRY and CDR2 is SYGVKD. This chain's CDR3 is CAISDRGLANTEAFF. For the CDR3, the DNA is TGTGCCATCAGTGACAGGGGATTGGCGAACACTGAAGCTTTCTTT.

The V gene is TRBV7-8, the J gene TRBJ2-5, with 12 bases lining up with TRBD2. Germline lookup yields CDR1 SGHVS and CDR2 FQNEAQ. Losses at the gene ends were 5 bases for V and 4 bases for J; bases not matched to a gene: 14. This CDR3 region has 18 residues. The CDR3, as DNA: TGTGCCAGCAGCCCTACAATGACGACTAGCGGGAGATCAGAGACCCAGTACTTC. This codes for CASSPTMTTSGRSETQYF. Complete variable domain (other parts from reference TRBV7-8 and TRBJ2-5): GAGVSQSPRYKVAKRGQDVALRCDPISGHVSLFWYQQALGQGPEFLTYFQNEAQLDKSGLPSDRFFAERPEGSVSTLKIQRTQQEDSAVYLCASSPTMTTSGRSETQYFGPGTRLLVL.

The chain links TRBV5-4 to TRBJ2-6; maybe TRBD2 (6 bases). Germline-derived CDR1 and CDR2 are SGHNT and YYREEE (reference sequence). Trimming stripped 0 bases from V and 15 bases from J, with 10 bases between. The CDR3 has 12 amino acids. The CDR3 DNA reads TGTGCCAGCAGCTTGGCGGGGGAAGACCTGACTTTC. It is translated as CASSLAGEDLTF.

The chain is built from TRBV19 and TRBJ1-1; 7 nucleotides line up with TRBD1. CDR3 length: 15 amino acids. The V and J ends lost 4 bases and 6 bases, in that order; junction bases with no gene match: 11. CDR1 LNHDA and CDR2 SQIVND come from the germline V gene (reference sequence). The CDR3 region is CASSTRIRGISEAFF. Written as DNA, the CDR3 is TGTGCCAGTAGTACGAGAATCAGGGGGATTTCTGAAGCTTTCTTT. Looking up the rest from reference TRBV19 and TRBJ1-1 gives the full variable domain: DGGITQSPKYLFRKEGQNVTLSCEQNLNHDAMYWYRQDPGQGLRLIYYSQIVNDFQKGDIAEGYSVSREKKESFPLTVTSAQKNPTAFYLCASSTRIRGISEAFFGQGTRLTVV.

The V call is TRBV7-2, the J call TRBJ2-1; 10 bases match TRBD1. V dropped 7 bases and J dropped 9; count of bases not matched to a gene: 12. Per germline, CDR1 SGHTA and CDR2 FQGNSA. CDR3 size: 15 residues. CDR3 sequence: CASIPTGGPVGEQFF. CDR3 in DNA: TGTGCCAGCATCCCGACAGGGGGCCCGGTGGGTGAGCAGTTCTTC.

The V and J genes are TRBV28 and TRBJ2-7, with a tentative D call TRBD1 (5 bases). This CDR3 is 14 amino acids long. Germline assignment: CDR1 MDHEN and CDR2 SYDVKM. Trimming removed 6 bases at V and 6 bases at J, with 18 bases between. The CDR3 region has the DNA TGTGCCAGCAGCCAAAATGGGGCAGGGCCCGAGCAGTACTTC. Translation gives CASSQNGAGPEQYF. Full variable domain (remainder filled in from reference TRBV28 and TRBJ2-7): DVKVTQSSRYLVKRTGEKVFLECVQDMDHENMFWYRQDPGLGLRLIYFSYDVKMKEKGDIPEGYSVSREKKERFSLILESASTNQTSMYLCASSQNGAGPEQYFGPGTRLTVT.

The chain combines TRBV27 with TRBJ2-7, with D unresolved. Germline CDR1 reads MNHEY; CDR2 reads SMNVEV (reference sequence). The CDR3 has 15 amino acids. Deletions cut 2 bases from V and 5 bases from J, with 16 bases between. CDR3 nucleotide sequence: TGTGCCAGCAGTTTAGGCCTTAACAACCCCCACGAGCAGTACTTC. This gives the protein CASSLGLNNPHEQYF.